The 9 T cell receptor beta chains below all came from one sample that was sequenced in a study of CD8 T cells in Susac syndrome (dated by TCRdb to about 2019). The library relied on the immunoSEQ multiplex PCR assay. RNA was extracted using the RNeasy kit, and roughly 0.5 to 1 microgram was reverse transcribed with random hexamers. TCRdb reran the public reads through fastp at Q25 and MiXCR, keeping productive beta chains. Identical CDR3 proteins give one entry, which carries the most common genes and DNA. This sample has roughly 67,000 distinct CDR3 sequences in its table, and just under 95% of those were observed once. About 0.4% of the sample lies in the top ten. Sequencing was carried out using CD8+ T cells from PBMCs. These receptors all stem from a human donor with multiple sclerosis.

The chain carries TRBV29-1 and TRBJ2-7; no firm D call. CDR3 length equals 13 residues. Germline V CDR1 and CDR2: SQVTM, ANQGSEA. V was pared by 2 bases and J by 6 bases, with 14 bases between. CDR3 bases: TGCAGCGTTGAACTGGCTCGAACCGGCGAGCAGTACTTC. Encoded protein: CSVELARTGEQYF.

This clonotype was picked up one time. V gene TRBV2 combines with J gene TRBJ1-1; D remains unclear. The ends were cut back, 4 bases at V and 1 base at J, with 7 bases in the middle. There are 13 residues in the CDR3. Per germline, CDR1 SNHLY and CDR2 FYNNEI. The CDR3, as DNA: TGTGCCAGCAGTGCCTGGGGGAACACTGAAGCTTTCTTT. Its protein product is CASSAWGNTEAFF.

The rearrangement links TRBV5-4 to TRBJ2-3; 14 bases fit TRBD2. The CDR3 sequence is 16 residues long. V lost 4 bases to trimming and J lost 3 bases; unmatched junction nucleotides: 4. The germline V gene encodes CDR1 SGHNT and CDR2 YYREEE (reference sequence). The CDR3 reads CASSPGTSGRTDTQYF. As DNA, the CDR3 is TGTGCCAGCAGCCCCGGGACTAGCGGGAGAACAGATACGCAGTATTTT.

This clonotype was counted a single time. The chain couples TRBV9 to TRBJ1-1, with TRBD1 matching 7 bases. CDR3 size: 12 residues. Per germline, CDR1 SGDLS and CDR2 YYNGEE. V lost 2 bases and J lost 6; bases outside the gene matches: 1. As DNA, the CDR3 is TGTGCCAGCAGCGTCGGACAGGCTGAAGCTTTCTTT. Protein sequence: CASSVGQAEAFF.

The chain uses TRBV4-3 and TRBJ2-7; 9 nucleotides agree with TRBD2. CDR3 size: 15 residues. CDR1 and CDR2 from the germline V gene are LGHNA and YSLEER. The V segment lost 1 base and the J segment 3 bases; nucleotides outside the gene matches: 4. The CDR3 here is CASSQGAGGLYEQYF. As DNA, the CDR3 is TGCGCCAGCAGCCAAGGAGCGGGGGGCCTCTACGAGCAGTACTTC.

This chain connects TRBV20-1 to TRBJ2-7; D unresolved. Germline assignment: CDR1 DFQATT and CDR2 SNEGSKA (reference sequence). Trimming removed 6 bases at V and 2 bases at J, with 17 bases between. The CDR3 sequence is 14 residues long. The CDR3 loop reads CSALPYDQTYEQYF. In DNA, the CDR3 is TGCAGTGCCCTTCCTTACGACCAAACCTACGAGCAGTACTTC.

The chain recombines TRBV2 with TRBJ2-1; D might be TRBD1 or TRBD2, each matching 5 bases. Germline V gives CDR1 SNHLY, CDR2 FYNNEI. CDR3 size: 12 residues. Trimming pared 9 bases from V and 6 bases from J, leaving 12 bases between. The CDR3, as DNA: TGTGCCAGAACCAAGGGGACCAATGAGCAGTTCTTC. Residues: CARTKGTNEQFF. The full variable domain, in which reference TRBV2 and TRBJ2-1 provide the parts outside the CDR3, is EPEVTQTPSHQVTQMGQEVILRCVPISNHLYFYWYRQILGQKVEFLVSFYNNEISEKSEIFDDQFSVERPDGSNFTLKIRSTKLEDSAMYFCARTKGTNEQFFGPGTRLTVL.

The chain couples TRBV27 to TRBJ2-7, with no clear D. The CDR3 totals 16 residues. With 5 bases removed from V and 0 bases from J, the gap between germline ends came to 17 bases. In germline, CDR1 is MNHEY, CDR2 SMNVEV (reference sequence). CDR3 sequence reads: CASSPLDQSSSYEQYF. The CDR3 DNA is TGTGCCAGCAGTCCGCTCGACCAGTCCAGCTCCTACGAGCAGTACTTC.

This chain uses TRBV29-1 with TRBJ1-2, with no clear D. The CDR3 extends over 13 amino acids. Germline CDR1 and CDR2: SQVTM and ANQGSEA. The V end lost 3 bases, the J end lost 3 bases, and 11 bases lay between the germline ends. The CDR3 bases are TGCAGCGTTGATCAAGCAGGCGACTATGGCTACACCTTC. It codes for CSVDQAGDYGYTF.